The 17 T cell receptor beta chains below come from one sample, sequenced in a study of T cells after yellow fever vaccination. One entry per CDR3 protein results from TCRdb running MiXCR on the 5' RACE reads. The sample lists more than 80,000 distinct CDR3 sequences, roughly 6% occurring once. The source was CD8+ T cells sorted from PBMCs, collected 10 days after the yellow fever booster vaccination. These receptors originate from a man between 18 and 29 years old who received the YFV17D yellow fever vaccine.

The CDR3: CASSPPRAQRSTEAFF. As DNA, the CDR3 is TGTGCCAGCAGTCCTCCCCGCGCCCAAAGGAGCACTGAAGCTTTCTTT. V and J are TRBV12-3 or TRBV12-4 and TRBJ1-1; no reliable D call. The CDR3 has 16 amino acids. The V and J ends lost 5 bases and 4 bases respectively, with 20 bases between them.

This chain joins TRBV4-2 and TRBJ1-1; maybe TRBD1 (5 bases). The length of the CDR3 is 16 residues. V was pared by 3 bases and J by 6 bases, with 20 bases between. Germline CDR1 LGHNA, CDR2 YNFKEQ. The CDR3 DNA is TGTGCCAGCAGCCAGGTGGACACCCGCTCTGGGGCTGAAGCTTTCTTT. This translates into CASSQVDTRSGAEAFF.

The J gene is TRBJ2-6, the V gene TRBV27; TRBD2 is a possible D gene (7 bases). Trimming shortened V by 5 bases and J by 6 bases, and 11 bases separated the two germline ends. The V gene's germline CDR1 is MNHEY and CDR2 SMNVEV (reference sequence). CDR3 length: 14 amino acids. The CDR3 sequence is CASSVGGAANVLTF. In DNA, the CDR3 is TGTGCCAGCAGTGTGGGGGGGGCGGCCAACGTCCTGACTTTC.

The J gene is TRBJ1-1, the V gene TRBV20-1; D gene unclear. CDR3 length: 13 amino acids. Germline CDR1 reads DFQATT; CDR2 reads SNEGSKA (reference sequence). The V and J ends lost 6 bases and 5 bases respectively, with 16 bases between them. The CDR3 DNA follows: TGCAGTGCACCAGACGGTTGGGGAACTGAAGCTTTCTTT. This codes for CSAPDGWGTEAFF.

This clonotype was seen only a few times. The rearrangement uses TRBV6-1 and TRBJ2-5; D ambiguous. This CDR3 comprises 13 residues. Deletions cut 3 bases from V and 4 bases from J, with 9 bases between. The germline gives CDR1 MNHNS, CDR2 SASEGT. CDR3 DNA: TGTGCCAGCAGTGACTGGGGTTCAGAGACCCAGTACTTC. This translates into CASSDWGSETQYF.

The chain links TRBV3-1 to TRBJ2-7; tentative D call: TRBD1 (5 bases). CDR3 size: 15 residues. CDR1 is LGHDT, CDR2 YNNKEL, per germline (reference sequence). The V end lost 1 base, the J end lost 5 bases, and 15 bases lay between the germline ends. Here the CDR3 reads CASSQGGARVHEQYV. CDR3 DNA sequence: TGTGCCAGCAGCCAAGGTGGGGCCAGGGTCCACGAGCAGTACGTC.

The sample holds many counts of this clonotype. The chain uses TRBV11-1 and TRBJ2-7, with D perhaps being TRBD1 or TRBD2 (5 bases each). Germline V gene data show CDR1 as SGHAT and CDR2 as FQDESV (reference sequence). This CDR3 comprises 15 residues. The V end lost 10 bases, the J end lost 1 base, and 20 bases lay between the germline ends. The CDR3 nucleotides read TGTGCCAACCAGACGTTGAGGGGCCTATCCTACGAGCAGTACGTC. Encoded protein: CANQTLRGLSYEQYV.

This clonotype was picked up a small number of times. The chain recombines TRBV29-1 with TRBJ2-2; possibly TRBD1 or TRBD2 for D (5 bases each). In germline, CDR1 is SQVTM, CDR2 ANQGSEA. There are 15 residues in the CDR3. Deletions cut 2 bases from V and 3 bases from J, with 13 bases between. The CDR3 sequence is CSVEMGDRDTGELFF. The CDR3 DNA reads as TGCAGCGTTGAAATGGGGGATCGAGACACCGGGGAGCTGTTTTTT.

This clonotype was observed a handful of times. The gene calls are TRBV15 and TRBJ2-3; D assignment may be TRBD1 or TRBD2 (5 bases each). V was trimmed by 7 bases and J by 1 base, leaving 9 bases between them. CDR1 and CDR2 (germline): LNHNV, YYDKDF (reference sequence). The CDR3 is made up of 13 amino acids. The CDR3 sequence: CATTGTRTDTQYF. CDR3 in DNA: TGTGCCACCACCGGGACCCGCACAGATACGCAGTATTTT.

The chain recombines TRBV2 with TRBJ2-1; D might be TRBD1 (6 bases). The V end lost 4 bases, the J end lost 10 bases, and 20 bases lay between the germline ends. The CDR3 spans 15 residues. Per germline, CDR1 SNHLY and CDR2 FYNNEI. The CDR3 reads CASSAPGQGSKEQFF. The CDR3 nucleotides are TGTGCCAGCAGTGCACCGGGCCAGGGGTCGAAGGAGCAGTTCTTC.

This clonotype was counted at least ten times. The V and J genes are TRBV6-5 and TRBJ2-1; TRBD2 agrees at 8 bases. The CDR3 length is 15 residues. Germline assignment: CDR1 MNHEY and CDR2 SVGAGI. Trimming removed 6 bases from V and 0 bases from J; junction bases left unmatched: 4. The CDR3 is CASSVGRGSYNEQFF. The DNA of the CDR3 is TGTGCCAGCAGCGTCGGGAGGGGCTCCTACAATGAGCAGTTCTTC.

This clonotype was detected a few times. The V call is TRBV28, the J call TRBJ1-4; D might be TRBD1 (5 bases). From germline, CDR1 is MDHEN and CDR2 SYDVKM. The V end lost 5 bases, the J end lost 4 bases, and 14 bases lay between the germline ends. The CDR3 spans 15 residues. Here the CDR3 DNA reads TGTGCCAGCAGTCCCCCAGGGCCCCGTAATGAAAAACTGTTTTTT. The encoded protein is CASSPPGPRNEKLFF.

In its sample, this clonotype was seen a few times. The chain recombines TRBV3-1 with TRBJ2-1; the match to TRBD1 covers 7 bases. Germline V gene sequence: CDR1 LGHDT, CDR2 YNNKEL (reference sequence). The CDR3 extends over 16 amino acids. V shed 3 bases, J shed 9 bases, and the junction held 14 bases outside the gene matches. The CDR3 is CASSHDRVGSRGEQFF. The CDR3 DNA sequence: TGTGCCAGCAGCCACGACAGGGTGGGGTCTCGCGGTGAGCAGTTCTTC.

This clonotype was seen at least ten times. The chain carries TRBV5-1 and TRBJ2-3; tentatively, D is TRBD2 (7 bases). Between the trimmed V and J ends, which lost 0 bases and 0 bases, there was a span of 11 bases. Per the germline V gene, CDR1 is SGHRS and CDR2 is YFSETQ. CDR3 size: 16 residues. CDR3 protein: CASSLDGGGSTDTQYF. The CDR3 coding sequence is TGCGCCAGCAGCTTGGACGGCGGGGGCAGCACAGATACGCAGTATTTT.

This clonotype was seen a handful of times. The chain combines TRBV20-1 with TRBJ1-1; D remains ambiguous. Germline values: CDR1 DFQATT, CDR2 SNEGSKA (reference sequence). V was shortened by 6 bases and J by 1 base, with 15 bases between the two germline ends. The CDR3 loop spans 14 amino acids. For the CDR3, the DNA is TGCAGTGCCAAGGAACCCGACACGAACACTGAAGCTTTCTTT. It encodes CSAKEPDTNTEAFF.

Only a few counts were recorded for this clonotype. The chain recombines TRBV6-5 with TRBJ2-4; maybe TRBD2 (6 bases). CDR1 and CDR2 (germline): MNHEY, SVGAGI. Trimming pared 2 bases from V and 1 base from J, leaving 12 bases between. The CDR3 totals 16 residues. CDR3 DNA: TGTGCCAGCAGTTACACCCACGGAGGGGCCAAAAACATTCAGTACTTC. Amino acids: CASSYTHGGAKNIQYF.

This clonotype was observed many times. The V and J genes are TRBV2 and TRBJ1-2; possibly TRBD1 for D (5 bases). The germline CDR1 and CDR2 sequences are SNHLY and FYNNEI. CDR3 size: 12 residues. V was clipped by 8 bases and J by 1 base, with 8 bases between them. The CDR3 loop reads CASEGNNYGYTF. CDR3 nucleotides: TGTGCCAGCGAGGGGAATAACTATGGCTACACCTTC.